Following are 28 T cell receptor beta chains from one sample sequenced in a study of beta chain features in type 1 diabetes. General study points: The study found moderately but significantly shorter TCRB CDR3s in all four CD4+ subsets of Type 1 diabetes patients.

Their specific antigens are unknown. The sequenced template was cDNA made from the entire isolated RNA. Clones were sequenced by immunoSEQ multiplex PCR, and TCRdb holds only the in-frame ones, with some missing. The table includes more than 150,000 clones, around 9% detected once. Sequencing was done on a sample of central memory CD4+ T cells from blood. Source of these receptors: a woman in her twenties or thirties with type 1 diabetes.

The chain joins TRBV19 to TRBJ2-1; TRBD2 is a possible D gene (5 bases). The CDR3 consists of 15 residues. Per the germline V gene, CDR1 is LNHDA and CDR2 is SQIVND (reference sequence). Trimming removed 7 bases from V and 3 bases from J, with 16 bases in between. The CDR3: CASKKTGTNYNEQFF. DNA of the CDR3: TGTGCCAGTAAGAAGACGGGAACGAACTACAATGAGCAGTTCTTC.

This chain uses TRBV25-1 with TRBJ2-7, with TRBD2 as a possible D gene (5 bases). V shed 5 bases and J shed 3 bases, with 14 bases lying between them. The V gene's germline CDR1 is MGHDK and CDR2 SYGVNS. The length of the CDR3 is 14 residues. For the CDR3, the DNA is TGTGCCAGCAGTATACCGGGGAAGGGCTACGAGCAGTACTTC. Amino acid sequence: CASSIPGKGYEQYF.

The CDR3 spells CSVESFPGYEQYF. CDR3 bases: TGCAGCGTTGAGAGTTTCCCAGGCTACGAGCAGTACTTC. The J gene is TRBJ2-7, the V gene TRBV29-1; D not certain. Between the trimmed V and J ends, which lost 3 bases and 3 bases, there was a span of 12 bases. The CDR3 contains 13 residues. Germline loops: CDR1 SQVTM, CDR2 ANQGSEA.

This clone was counted only a few times. The chain employs TRBV4-1 and TRBJ2-1; TRBD2 is a possible D gene (5 bases). The CDR3 totals 13 residues. V gave up 4 bases and J gave up 7 bases, with 11 bases separating them. The germline V gene has CDR1 MGHRA and CDR2 YSYEKL. The CDR3 reads CASSPAVTNEQFF. CDR3 bases: TGCGCCAGCAGCCCAGCGGTTACTAATGAGCAGTTCTTC.

The chain combines TRBV19 with TRBJ2-2, with 13 bases identical to TRBD2. The germline V gene has CDR1 LNHDA and CDR2 SQIVND (reference sequence). The CDR3 is 15 amino acids. Germline trimming cut 7 bases from V and 7 bases from J; bases unmatched to any gene: 6. CDR3: CASIRTSGSGGELFF. CDR3 DNA: TGTGCCAGTATCCGGACTAGCGGGAGTGGCGGGGAGCTGTTTTTT. Full variable domain (rest looked up from reference TRBV19 and TRBJ2-2): DGGITQSPKYLFRKEGQNVTLSCEQNLNHDAMYWYRQDPGQGLRLIYYSQIVNDFQKGDIAEGYSVSREKKESFPLTVTSAQKNPTAFYLCASIRTSGSGGELFFGEGSRLTVL.

This rearrangement joins TRBV2 to TRBJ1-2; 8 nucleotides line up with TRBD1. V trimming: 6 bases; J trimming: 8 bases; junction bases outside the gene matches: 5. Germline CDR1 reads SNHLY; CDR2 reads FYNNEI. The CDR3 has 12 residues. CDR3: CASRKDRDGYTF. CDR3 DNA sequence: TGTGCCAGCAGGAAGGACAGGGACGGCTACACCTTC.

This clone was detected only a few times. At one end, the junction sequence differs from germline, possibly due to a read error. The V and J genes are TRBV7-7 and TRBJ2-5; tentatively, D is TRBD1 (6 bases). This CDR3 comprises 15 residues. Germline V lookup: CDR1 SSHAT, CDR2 FNYEAQ (reference sequence). The CDR3 region is CASSRDTNIQETQYF. As DNA, the CDR3 is TGTGCTAGCAGCCGGGACACTAATATCCAAGAGACCCAGTACTTC.

The genes are TRBV6-6 and TRBJ2-4; TRBD1 might be the D (7 bases). Per the germline V gene, CDR1 is MNHNY and CDR2 is SVGAGI (reference sequence). The germline V and J ends were trimmed by 2 bases and 6 bases, with 11 bases remaining between them. The CDR3 loop spans 14 amino acids. This CDR3 is CASSYGGGTNIQYF. The CDR3 coding sequence is TGTGCCAGCAGTTACGGAGGGGGCACAAACATTCAGTACTTC.

This sequence joins TRBV28 and TRBJ2-7, with TRBD1 matching 9 bases. J was trimmed by 3 bases and V by 9 bases; bases with no gene match: 6. Germline lookup yields CDR1 MDHEN and CDR2 SYDVKM. This CDR3 has 13 amino acids. CDR3 DNA sequence: TGTGCCAGTCGGACAGGGGTTAGCTACGAGCAGTACTTC. Translation gives CASRTGVSYEQYF.

This clone was counted between two and nine times. As DNA, the CDR3 is TGCGCCAGCAGCTTCCTCGACTTGGACAATGAGCAGTTCTTC. It encodes CASSFLDLDNEQFF. The chain joins TRBV5-1 to TRBJ2-1; D remains ambiguous. The germline CDR1 and CDR2 sequences are SGHRS and YFSETQ. CDR3 length equals 14 residues. Trimming shortened V by 2 bases and J by 5 bases, and 11 bases separated the two germline ends.

The rearrangement joins TRBV19 to TRBJ2-1; a weak D match, TRBD2 (6 bases). Germline V gene data show CDR1 as LNHDA and CDR2 as SQIVND (reference sequence). The CDR3 spans 14 residues. Trimming took off 2 bases at V and 8 bases at J, with 13 bases between the two ends. The CDR3 nucleotides are TGTGCCAGTAGTATACGGGAGTCGTCCGATGAGCAGTTCTTC. Its protein product is CASSIRESSDEQFF.

This clone was counted between two and nine times. The rearrangement links TRBV9 to TRBJ2-1; 7 bases agree with TRBD2. Germline V gene sequence: CDR1 SGDLS, CDR2 YYNGEE. Trimming cost V 0 bases and J 5 bases; bases outside gene matches: 5. This CDR3 is 15 amino acids long. The CDR3 spells CASSVELAVNNEQFF. CDR3 DNA: TGTGCCAGCAGCGTAGAGCTAGCGGTAAACAATGAGCAGTTCTTC.

The rearrangement uses TRBV5-1 and TRBJ2-3; D may be TRBD1 (5 bases). Trimming took 0 bases from V and 1 from J, leaving 9 bases between them. CDR1 SGHRS and CDR2 YFSETQ come from the germline V gene. This CDR3 is built from 15 residues. CDR3 residues: CASSLVGRGTDTQYF. The CDR3 nucleotides read TGCGCCAGCAGCTTGGTGGGCAGGGGCACAGATACGCAGTATTTT.

This clone was seen only a few times. DNA for the CDR3: TGTGCCAGCAGCTTAGCGCCGGATGGCTACACCTTC. It specifies CASSLAPDGYTF. V gene TRBV7-8 combines with J gene TRBJ1-2; the D is unclear. The CDR3 is 12 residues long. Deletions cut 0 bases from V and 6 bases from J, with 5 bases between. The germline gives CDR1 SGHVS, CDR2 FQNEAQ. Together with reference TRBV7-8 and TRBJ1-2, the CDR3 gives the full variable domain: GAGVSQSPRYKVAKRGQDVALRCDPISGHVSLFWYQQALGQGPEFLTYFQNEAQLDKSGLPSDRFFAERPEGSVSTLKIQRTQQEDSAVYLCASSLAPDGYTFGSGTRLTVV.

A remark on this clone: At one end the junction does not follow the germline gene, possibly because of a read error. The rearrangement uses TRBV14 and TRBJ2-1; 9 nucleotides align to TRBD1. Germline CDR1 is SGHDN and CDR2 is FVKESK. This CDR3 is built from 12 residues. CDR3 region: CASSHVWDRVVF. DNA of the CDR3: TGTGCCAGCAGCCATGTGTGGGACAGGGTCGTCTTC.

This sequence joins TRBV30 and TRBJ1-4; no definite D call. The length of the CDR3 is 13 residues. The V and J ends lost 5 bases and 7 bases respectively, with 14 bases between them. Germline CDR1 is GTSNPN and CDR2 is SVGIG (reference sequence). Here the CDR3 DNA reads TGTGCCTGGGAACAGCGGCTTGCTGAAAAACTGTTTTTT. This sequence encodes CAWEQRLAEKLFF.

This chain connects TRBV5-1 to TRBJ1-2; 9 bases agree with TRBD1. The CDR3 totals 14 residues. Germline trimming cut 4 bases from V and 7 bases from J; bases unmatched to any gene: 8. Germline CDR1 reads SGHRS; CDR2 reads YFSETQ. This chain's CDR3 is CASSHGTGPGGYTF. CDR3 nucleotides: TGCGCCAGCAGCCACGGGACAGGGCCGGGTGGCTACACCTTC.

This clone came up a few times. Other DNA sequences in this sample translate to the same CDR3. This sequence joins TRBV15 and TRBJ2-2; TRBD2 is a possible D gene (5 bases). Germline CDR1 and CDR2: LNHNV and YYDKDF (reference sequence). The CDR3 is made up of 14 amino acids. V lost 0 bases, J lost 5 bases, and 7 bases lay in between. Here the CDR3 reads CATSRDRGTGELFF. The CDR3, as DNA: TGTGCCACCAGCAGAGATCGGGGAACCGGGGAGCTGTTTTTT.

This clone was counted between two and nine times. The CDR3 DNA follows: TGCGCCAGCAGCCAAGATGCCGGACAGGGTTTCGGCTACACCTTC. Protein sequence: CASSQDAGQGFGYTF. The chain links TRBV4-1 to TRBJ1-2; 8 bases are a match to TRBD1. This CDR3 comprises 15 residues. Losses at the gene ends were 0 bases for V and 8 bases for J; bases not matched to a gene: 8. The germline gives CDR1 MGHRA, CDR2 YSYEKL.

This clone was observed a few times. This chain uses TRBV18 with TRBJ2-1; TRBD1 agrees at 8 bases. The V gene end was trimmed by 3 bases and the J gene end by 7 bases; junction bases not matched to a gene: 5. The CDR3 is 14 residues long. Germline assignment: CDR1 KGHSH and CDR2 LQKENI. CDR3 region: CASSPGQGSNEQFF. As DNA, the CDR3 is TGTGCCAGCTCACCTGGACAGGGTTCTAATGAGCAGTTCTTC.

The rearrangement joins TRBV13 to TRBJ1-1, with a weak D call TRBD1 (6 bases). With 6 bases removed from V and 1 base from J, the gap between germline ends came to 15 bases. The CDR3 has 15 amino acids. Germline values: CDR1 PRHDT, CDR2 FYEKMQ (reference sequence). The CDR3 here is CASRKGQSQNTEAFF. The CDR3 DNA reads as TGTGCCAGCAGGAAAGGACAGAGCCAGAACACTGAAGCTTTCTTT. Based on the CDR3 plus reference TRBV13 and TRBJ1-1, the full variable domain is AAGVIQSPRHLIKEKRETATLKCYPIPRHDTVYWYQQGPGQDPQFLISFYEKMQSDKGSIPDRFSAQQFSDYHSELNMSSLELGDSALYFCASRKGQSQNTEAFFGQGTRLTVV.

The J gene is TRBJ2-1, the V gene TRBV29-1; 7 bases agree with TRBD2. With V trimmed by 3 bases and J by 16 bases, 9 bases remained unmatched. The germline V gene has CDR1 SQVTM and CDR2 ANQGSEA. This CDR3 comprises 11 residues. The CDR3 loop is CSVDGAGVRFF. The CDR3 coding sequence is TGCAGCGTTGATGGGGCGGGAGTCCGTTTCTTC.

This clone was seen repeatedly, ten times or more. The chain employs TRBV5-1 and TRBJ2-1; 9 bases align to TRBD2. Losses at the gene ends were 4 bases for V and 7 bases for J; bases not matched to a gene: 9. The CDR3 loop spans 15 amino acids. Germline V gives CDR1 SGHRS, CDR2 YFSETQ. This CDR3 reads CASSRTSGPGNEQFF. The CDR3 DNA is TGCGCCAGCAGCAGAACTAGCGGGCCGGGGAATGAGCAGTTCTTC.

The gene calls are TRBV28 and TRBJ2-6; D ambiguous. V was trimmed by 3 bases and J by 2 bases, leaving 8 bases between them. The CDR3 is 15 residues long. The germline gives CDR1 MDHEN, CDR2 SYDVKM. CDR3 protein: CASSFDIPGANVLTF. The CDR3 nucleotides read TGTGCCAGCAGTTTCGACATTCCTGGGGCCAACGTCCTGACTTTC.

This clone was counted only a few times. J is TRBJ1-1 and V is TRBV29-1; D perhaps matches TRBD1 (5 bases). The CDR3 is 12 residues long. The germline gives CDR1 SQVTM, CDR2 ANQGSEA. The CDR3 protein is CSETVTNTEAFF. The CDR3 nucleotides read TGCAGTGAGACAGTGACTAACACTGAAGCTTTCTTT.

This clone has only a few counts. The J gene is TRBJ1-2, the V gene TRBV30; D is undetermined. CDR1 is GTSNPN, CDR2 SVGIG, per germline (reference sequence). The CDR3 consists of 13 residues. The V end was cut by 3 bases, the J end by 5 bases, with 13 bases between. CDR3 loop: CAWRVTASYGYTF. The CDR3 DNA is TGTGCCTGGAGGGTTACAGCCTCATATGGCTACACCTTC.

The rearrangement joins TRBV11-1 to TRBJ2-1, with TRBD1 matching 7 bases. Germline CDR1 SGHAT, CDR2 FQDESV (reference sequence). CDR3 length: 14 amino acids. V lost 3 bases and J lost 7; bases outside the gene matches: 6. CDR3 in amino acids: CASSFDRVGNEQFF. The CDR3 DNA reads TGTGCCAGCAGCTTTGACAGGGTGGGGAATGAGCAGTTCTTC.

This clone was seen more than once but under ten times. This chain connects TRBV7-3 to TRBJ2-1; D not certain. V lost 1 base to trimming and J lost 7 bases, with 11 bases between them. Germline loops: CDR1 SGHTA, CDR2 FQGTGA. The CDR3 has 14 residues. This CDR3 is CASSLSGASNEQFF. The CDR3 bases are TGTGCCAGCAGCTTAAGTGGAGCCTCAAATGAGCAGTTCTTC.